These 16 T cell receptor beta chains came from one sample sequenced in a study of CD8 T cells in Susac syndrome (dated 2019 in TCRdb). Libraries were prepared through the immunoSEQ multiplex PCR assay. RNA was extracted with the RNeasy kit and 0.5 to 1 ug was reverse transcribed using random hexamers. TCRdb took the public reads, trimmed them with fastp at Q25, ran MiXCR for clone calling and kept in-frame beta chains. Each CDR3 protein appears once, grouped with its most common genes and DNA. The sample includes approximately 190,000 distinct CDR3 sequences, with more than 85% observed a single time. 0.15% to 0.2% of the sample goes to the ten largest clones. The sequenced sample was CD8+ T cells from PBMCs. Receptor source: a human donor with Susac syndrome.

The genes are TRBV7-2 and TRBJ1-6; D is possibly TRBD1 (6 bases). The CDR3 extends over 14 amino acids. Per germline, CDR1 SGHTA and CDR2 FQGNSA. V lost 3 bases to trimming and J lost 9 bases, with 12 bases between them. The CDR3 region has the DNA TGTGCCAGCAGCTTGAGCAGGGGAGGTTCACCCCTCCACTTT. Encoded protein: CASSLSRGGSPLHF.

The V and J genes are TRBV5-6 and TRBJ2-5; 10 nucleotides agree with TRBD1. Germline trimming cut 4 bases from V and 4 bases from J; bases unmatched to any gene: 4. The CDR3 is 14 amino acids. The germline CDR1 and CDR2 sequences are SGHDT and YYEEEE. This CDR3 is CASSPGTGVETQYF. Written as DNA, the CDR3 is TGTGCCAGCAGCCCCGGGACAGGGGTAGAGACCCAGTACTTC.

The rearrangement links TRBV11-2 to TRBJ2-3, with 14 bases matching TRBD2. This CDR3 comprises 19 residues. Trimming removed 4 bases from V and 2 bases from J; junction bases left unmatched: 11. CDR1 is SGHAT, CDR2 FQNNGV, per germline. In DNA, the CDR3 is TGTGCCAGCAGCTCCGGACTAGCGGGGGGCCCTAAGGCCACAGATACGCAGTATTTT. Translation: CASSSGLAGGPKATDTQYF.

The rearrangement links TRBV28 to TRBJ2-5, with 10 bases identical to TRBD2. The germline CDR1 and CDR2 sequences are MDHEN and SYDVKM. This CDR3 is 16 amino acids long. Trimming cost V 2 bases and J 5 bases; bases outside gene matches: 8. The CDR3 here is CASSLGPSGSEETQYF. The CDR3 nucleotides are TGTGCCAGCAGTTTAGGCCCTAGCGGGAGTGAGGAGACCCAGTACTTC.

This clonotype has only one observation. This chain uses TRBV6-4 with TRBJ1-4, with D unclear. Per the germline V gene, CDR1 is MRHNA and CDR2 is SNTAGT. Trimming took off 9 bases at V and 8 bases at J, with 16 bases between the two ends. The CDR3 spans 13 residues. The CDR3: CARENGRTEKLFF. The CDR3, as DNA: TGTGCCAGGGAGAACGGACGGACGGAAAAACTGTTTTTT.

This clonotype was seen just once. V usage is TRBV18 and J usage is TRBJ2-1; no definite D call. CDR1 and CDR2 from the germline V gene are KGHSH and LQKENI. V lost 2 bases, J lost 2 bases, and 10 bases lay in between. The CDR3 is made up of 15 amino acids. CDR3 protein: CASSPSARPYNEQFF. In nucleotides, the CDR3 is TGTGCCAGCTCACCATCGGCTAGGCCCTACAATGAGCAGTTCTTC.

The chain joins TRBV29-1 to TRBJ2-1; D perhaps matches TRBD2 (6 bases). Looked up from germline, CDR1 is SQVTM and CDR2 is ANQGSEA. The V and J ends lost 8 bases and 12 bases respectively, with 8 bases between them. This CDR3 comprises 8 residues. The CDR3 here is CSPGGQFF. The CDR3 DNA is TGCAGCCCCGGGGGGCAGTTCTTC.

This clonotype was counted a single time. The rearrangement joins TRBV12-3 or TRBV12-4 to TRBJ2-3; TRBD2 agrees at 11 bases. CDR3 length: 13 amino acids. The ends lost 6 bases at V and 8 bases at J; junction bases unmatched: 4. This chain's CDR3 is CASSRGLAVTQYF. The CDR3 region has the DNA TGTGCCAGCAGCCGGGGACTAGCGGTTACGCAGTATTTT.

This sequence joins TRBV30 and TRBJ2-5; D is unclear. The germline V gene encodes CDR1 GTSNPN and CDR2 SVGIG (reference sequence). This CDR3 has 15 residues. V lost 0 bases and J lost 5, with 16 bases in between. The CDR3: CAWSVWRISGETQYF. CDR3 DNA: TGTGCCTGGAGTGTATGGCGGATCTCCGGGGAGACCCAGTACTTC. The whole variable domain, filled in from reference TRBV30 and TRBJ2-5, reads SQTIHQWPATLVQPVGSPLSLECTVEGTSNPNLYWYRQAAGRGLQLLFYSVGIGQISSEVPQNLSASRPQDRQFILSSKKLLLSDSGFYLCAWSVWRISGETQYFGPGTRLLVL.

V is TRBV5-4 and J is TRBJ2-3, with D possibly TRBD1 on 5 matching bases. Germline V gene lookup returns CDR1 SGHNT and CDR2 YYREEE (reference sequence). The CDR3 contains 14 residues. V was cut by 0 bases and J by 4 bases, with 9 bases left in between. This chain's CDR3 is CASSLAGSPDTQYF. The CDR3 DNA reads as TGTGCCAGCAGCTTGGCAGGGTCTCCAGATACGCAGTATTTT. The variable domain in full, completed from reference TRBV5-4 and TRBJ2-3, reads ETGVTQSPTHLIKTRGQQVTLRCSSQSGHNTVSWYQQALGQGPQFIFQYYREEENGRGNFPPRFSGLQFPNYSSELNVNALELDDSALYLCASSLAGSPDTQYFGPGTRLTVL.

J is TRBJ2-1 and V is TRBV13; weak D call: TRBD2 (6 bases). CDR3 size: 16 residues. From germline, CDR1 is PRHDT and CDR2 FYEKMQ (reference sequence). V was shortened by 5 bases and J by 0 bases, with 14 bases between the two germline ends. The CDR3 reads CASSQGTAGSYNEQFF. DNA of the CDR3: TGTGCCAGCAGCCAAGGGACTGCTGGCTCCTACAATGAGCAGTTCTTC.

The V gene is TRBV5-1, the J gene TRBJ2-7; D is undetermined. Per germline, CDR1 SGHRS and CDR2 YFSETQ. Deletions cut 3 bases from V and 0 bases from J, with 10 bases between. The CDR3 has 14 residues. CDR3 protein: CASSSHQPSYEQYF. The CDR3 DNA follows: TGCGCCAGCAGCTCACATCAACCCTCCTACGAGCAGTACTTC.

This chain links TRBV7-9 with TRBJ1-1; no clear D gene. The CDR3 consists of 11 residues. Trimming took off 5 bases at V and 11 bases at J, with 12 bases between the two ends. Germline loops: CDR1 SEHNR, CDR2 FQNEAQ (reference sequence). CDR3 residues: CASSPEQMAFF. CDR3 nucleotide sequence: TGTGCCAGCAGCCCCGAACAAATGGCTTTCTTT.

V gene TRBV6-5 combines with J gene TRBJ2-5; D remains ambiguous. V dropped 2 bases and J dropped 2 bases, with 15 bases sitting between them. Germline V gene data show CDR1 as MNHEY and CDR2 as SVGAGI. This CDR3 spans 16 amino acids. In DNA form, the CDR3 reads TGTGCCAGCAGTTACATTCCCGCGGCTAAGCAAGAGACCCAGTACTTC. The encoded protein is CASSYIPAAKQETQYF.

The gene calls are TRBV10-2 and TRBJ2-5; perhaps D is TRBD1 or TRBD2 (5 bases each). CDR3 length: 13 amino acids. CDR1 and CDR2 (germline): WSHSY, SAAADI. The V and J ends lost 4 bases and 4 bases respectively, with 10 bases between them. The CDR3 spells CASSGGVRETQYF. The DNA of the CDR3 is TGCGCCAGCAGTGGAGGGGTAAGAGAGACCCAGTACTTC.

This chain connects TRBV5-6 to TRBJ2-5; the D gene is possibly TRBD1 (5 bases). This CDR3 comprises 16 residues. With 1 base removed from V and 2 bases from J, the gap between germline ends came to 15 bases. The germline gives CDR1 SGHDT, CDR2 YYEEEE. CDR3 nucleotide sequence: TGTGCCAGCAGCTTGTACTTTAGGGGTTCACAAGAGACCCAGTACTTC. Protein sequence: CASSLYFRGSQETQYF.